The 29 T cell receptor beta chains presented below share a single source sample, sequenced in a study of CD8+CD57+ T cells in acquired aplastic anemia. Profiling of TCR beta VDJ combinations and CDR3 sequences used genomic DNA as template. A single record per CDR3 protein comes from TCRdb applying MiXCR to the reads. The sample yields some 410,000 distinct CDR3 sequences, about two thirds seen once. The sequenced sample was sorted CD4+, CD8+, or CD8+CD57+ T cells (not recorded which) from PBMCs. The receptors were gathered from a human donor in good health, serving as a control.

This clonotype was seen only a few times. The chain uses TRBV25-1 and TRBJ1-5; the D is unclear. The CDR3 covers 13 residues. V was shortened by 1 base and J by 6 bases, with 7 bases between the two germline ends. CDR1 is MGHDK and CDR2 is SYGVNS in the germline V gene. The CDR3 sequence is CASSEWSPQPQHF. CDR3 in DNA: TGTGCCAGCAGTGAATGGAGCCCTCAGCCCCAGCATTTT.

The J gene is TRBJ2-6, the V gene TRBV15; D is perhaps TRBD1 or TRBD2 (5 bases each). The V gene lost 1 base and the J gene lost 18 bases, with 19 bases spanning the gap. The CDR3 spans 14 residues. CDR1 is LNHNV and CDR2 is YYDKDF in the germline V gene (reference sequence). In DNA, the CDR3 is TGTGCCACCAGCAGAGGGGGCGAGGGCAACGTGCAGACTTTC. Its translation: CATSRGGEGNVQTF.

The CDR3 reads CASSDAGFVYRHTF. The CDR3 DNA is TGTGCCAGTAGTGACGCGGGTTTTGTCTATCGCCACACCTTC. V and J are TRBV10-3 and TRBJ1-2; D is unclear. Trimming removed 10 bases at V and 12 bases at J, with 27 bases between. CDR3 length: 14 amino acids. From germline, CDR1 is ENHRY and CDR2 SYGVKD.

Comments on this clonotype: Germline and junction disagree at one end, which may indicate a read error. For the CDR3, the DNA is TGTGCTAGCAGCAGGTTGCAGGGGACAACTAATGAAAAACTGTTTTTT. Amino acids: CASSRLQGTTNEKLFF. V is TRBV7-7 and J is TRBJ1-4, with D possibly TRBD1 on 6 matching bases. The CDR3 contains 16 residues. Germline V gene lookup returns CDR1 SSHAT and CDR2 FNYEAQ (reference sequence). Looking up the rest from reference TRBV7-7 and TRBJ1-4 gives the full variable domain: GAGVSQSPRYKVTKRGQDVTLRCDPISSHATLYWYQQALGQGPEFLTYFNYEAQPDKSGLPSDRFSAERPEGSISTLTIQRTEQRDSAMYRCASSRLQGTTNEKLFFGSGTQLSVL.

Concerning this clonotype: The germline gene is not matched at one end of the junction; a read error may be the cause. The V gene is TRBV7-2, the J gene TRBJ1-2, with unresolved D. This CDR3 comprises 14 residues. Looked up from germline, CDR1 is SGHTA and CDR2 is FQGNSA. The CDR3 reads CASSLGMGLYDYTF. The DNA of the CDR3 is TGTGCCAGCAGCTTAGGTATGGGCCTTTATGACTACACCTTC. The whole variable domain, remainder taken from reference TRBV7-2 and TRBJ1-2, is GAGVSQSPSNKVTEKGKDVELRCDPISGHTALYWYRQSLGQGLEFLIYFQGNSAPDKSGLPSDRFSAERTGGSVSTLTIQRTQQEDSAVYLCASSLGMGLYDYTFGSGTRLTVV.

Of note for this clonotype: No conserved phenylalanine or tryptophan ends this CDR3, so it is likely a read error. No DNA is shown, since the ends of the CDR3 on it are uncertain; the CDR3 is the one TCRdb lists. V gene TRBV7-8 combines with J gene TRBJ1-4; the listed D gene, TRBD1, was not tested against the DNA. From germline, CDR1 is SGHVS and CDR2 FQNEAQ. Termini included, the CDR3 measures 13 amino acids. The chain's CDR3 is CASSAGQGLGTDA.

Many counts were recorded for this clonotype. The chain uses TRBV3-1 and TRBJ1-1; possible D gene TRBD1, 5 bases. The germline gives CDR1 LGHDT, CDR2 YNNKEL (reference sequence). Trimming pared 0 bases from V and 4 bases from J, leaving 9 bases between. This CDR3 comprises 14 residues. The CDR3: CASSQDRAFTEAFF. In nucleotides, the CDR3 is TGTGCCAGCAGCCAAGACAGGGCATTCACTGAAGCTTTCTTT.

The CDR3 reads CSARDWRDTLTNEKLFF. The CDR3 DNA follows: TGCAGTGCTAGAGACTGGAGGGATACGTTGACTAATGAAAAACTGTTTTTT. V gene TRBV20-1 combines with J gene TRBJ1-4; D is uncertain. Trimming removed 0 bases from V and 2 bases from J, with 16 bases in between. CDR1 is DFQATT and CDR2 is SNEGSKA in the germline V gene (reference sequence). This CDR3 has 17 residues.

This chain connects TRBV7-2 to TRBJ2-1; D may correspond to TRBD1 or TRBD2 (7 bases each). Germline V CDR1 and CDR2: SGHTA, FQGNSA. This CDR3 comprises 15 residues. V was trimmed by 5 bases and J by 7 bases, leaving 18 bases between them. The CDR3 DNA follows: TGTGCCAGCAGCCCCAATTCAGGGGGGGAGAATGAGCAGTTCTTC. Translated, it gives CASSPNSGGENEQFF.

With respect to this clonotype: A junction end diverges from the germline sequence, so it may reflect a read error. The chain carries TRBV9 and TRBJ1-2; TRBD1 matches at 11 bases. CDR1 and CDR2 from the germline V gene are SGDLS and YYNGEE. The length of the CDR3 is 13 residues. The CDR3 is CASSASGQGDHPF. The DNA for the CDR3 is TGTGCCAGCAGCGCGTCGGGACAGGGGGATCACCCCTTC.

This chain uses TRBV2 with TRBJ2-3; weak D call: TRBD2 (5 bases). Germline V lookup: CDR1 SNHLY, CDR2 FYNNEI. This CDR3 contains 15 residues. Trimming removed 7 bases at V and 3 bases at J, with 17 bases between. This CDR3 reads CASTQDRRATDTQYF. DNA of the CDR3: TGTGCCAGCACCCAAGACCGGCGGGCTACAGATACGCAGTATTTT. The full variable domain, with the rest looked up from reference TRBV2 and TRBJ2-3, is EPEVTQTPSHQVTQMGQEVILRCVPISNHLYFYWYRQILGQKVEFLVSFYNNEISEKSEIFDDQFSVERPDGSNFTLKIRSTKLEDSAMYFCASTQDRRATDTQYFGPGTRLTVL.

This rearrangement joins TRBV19 to TRBJ2-7; no reliable D call. Germline V gene data show CDR1 as LNHDA and CDR2 as SQIVND (reference sequence). The V and J ends lost 9 bases and 6 bases respectively, with 21 bases between them. The CDR3 covers 14 residues. The CDR3 DNA sequence: TGTGCCAGCAGTTACGGCAGATACTACACCGAGCAGTACTTC. Encoded protein: CASSYGRYYTEQYF.

This clonotype was found many times. The V call is TRBV19, the J call TRBJ1-2; no clear D gene. The CDR3 has 14 residues. Germline CDR1 reads LNHDA; CDR2 reads SQIVND (reference sequence). V was clipped by 2 bases and J by 4 bases, with 11 bases between them. The CDR3 region has the DNA TGTGCCAGTAGTATAATGAGGGAGACCTATGGCTACACCTTC. Encoded protein: CASSIMRETYGYTF.

The sample holds a few counts of this clonotype. The genes are TRBV24-1 and TRBJ2-5, with 8 bases matching TRBD1. This CDR3 has 16 residues. Per germline, CDR1 KGHDR and CDR2 SFDVKD. Trimming took 0 bases from V and 4 from J; bases not matched to a gene: 6. CDR3 amino acids: CATSDLNRGMGETQYF. The DNA of the CDR3 is TGTGCCACCAGTGATTTGAACAGGGGGATGGGAGAGACCCAGTACTTC.

The rearrangement links TRBV2 to TRBJ2-7; no definite D call. The ends were cut back, 6 bases at V and 1 base at J, with 10 bases in the middle. The CDR3 length is 13 residues. Germline CDR1 and CDR2: SNHLY and FYNNEI. The CDR3 DNA is TGTGCCAGCAGCCCGACCGGTTCCTACGAGCAGTACTTC. Translating gives CASSPTGSYEQYF.

This clonotype was seen many times. The rearrangement joins TRBV5-1 to TRBJ2-1, with D possibly TRBD2 on 6 matching bases. This CDR3 is built from 13 residues. V lost 4 bases and J 16 bases, leaving 21 bases between the germline ends. CDR1 SGHRS and CDR2 YFSETQ come from the germline V gene. In DNA form, the CDR3 reads TGCGCCAGCAGCCATACTGACCGGGACTTTTTATTCTTC. It is translated as CASSHTDRDFLFF.

Ten or more counts support this clonotype. J is TRBJ1-2 and V is TRBV6-5, with TRBD1 as a possible D gene (5 bases). With 0 bases removed from V and 5 bases from J, the gap between germline ends came to 16 bases. The germline V gene encodes CDR1 MNHEY and CDR2 SVGAGI. The CDR3 runs to 16 residues. The CDR3 is CASSYSAGPPGYGYTF. Here the CDR3 DNA reads TGTGCCAGCAGTTACTCGGCAGGGCCCCCTGGGTATGGCTACACCTTC.

The rearrangement uses TRBV10-3 and TRBJ2-7; 9 bases agree with TRBD1. The CDR3 has 13 amino acids. Germline V gene sequence: CDR1 ENHRY, CDR2 SYGVKD. With V trimmed by 6 bases and J by 6 bases, 6 bases remained unmatched. The CDR3 DNA reads as TGTGCCATCAGCGACGGACAGGGGACCGAGCAGTACTTC. This translates into CAISDGQGTEQYF.

Only one count was recorded for this clonotype. The chain recombines TRBV20-1 with TRBJ1-6, with D possibly TRBD1 on 6 matching bases. Germline loops: CDR1 DFQATT, CDR2 SNEGSKA (reference sequence). The CDR3 covers 17 residues. The V and J ends lost 6 bases and 9 bases respectively, with 27 bases between them. The CDR3 is CSARTAGRTEEGSPLHF. In DNA form, the CDR3 reads TGCAGTGCCCGGACAGCTGGGCGGACGGAAGAAGGTTCACCCCTCCACTTT.

The J gene is TRBJ2-2, the V gene TRBV5-6, with D unclear. The germline V gene encodes CDR1 SGHDT and CDR2 YYEEEE. This CDR3 contains 15 residues. V was shortened by 0 bases and J by 4 bases, with 10 bases between the two germline ends. CDR3 sequence (DNA): TGTGCCAGCAGCTTGGAGTACGGTATCACCGGGGAGCTGTTTTTT. Translation: CASSLEYGITGELFF.

This clonotype was counted at least ten times. This chain links TRBV19 with TRBJ2-5; D perhaps matches TRBD1 (5 bases). CDR3 size: 12 residues. Trimming removed 6 bases from V and 4 bases from J, with 9 bases in between. CDR1 and CDR2 (germline): LNHDA, SQIVND (reference sequence). The CDR3 reads CASSQGIETQYF. The CDR3 nucleotides are TGTGCCAGTAGCCAGGGTATAGAGACCCAGTACTTC.

This clonotype occurred a few times. This chain connects TRBV30 to TRBJ1-1; D not certain. The germline gives CDR1 GTSNPN, CDR2 SVGIG (reference sequence). Trimming removed 0 bases at V and 4 bases at J, with 6 bases between. CDR3 size: 12 residues. CDR3 protein: CAWSVSSTEAFF. The CDR3 DNA follows: TGTGCCTGGAGTGTAAGCAGCACTGAAGCTTTCTTT.

At least ten counts were recorded for this clonotype. V gene TRBV7-6 combines with J gene TRBJ2-6, with TRBD2 matching 9 bases. This CDR3 spans 15 amino acids. V dropped 5 bases and J dropped 2; count of bases not matched to a gene: 1. Germline V gives CDR1 SGHVS, CDR2 FNYEAQ. The CDR3 protein is CASSAGGAGANVLTF. In DNA form, the CDR3 reads TGTGCCAGCAGCGCGGGAGGGGCTGGGGCCAACGTCCTGACTTTC.

Note on this clonotype: One junction end does not reproduce the germline sequence, and a read error may be involved. This chain uses TRBV7-4 with TRBJ2-2; TRBD1 matches at 7 bases. The germline gives CDR1 SGHVT, CDR2 SQSDAQ. The CDR3 length is 15 residues. For the CDR3, the DNA is TGTGCCACCAGCAGACGCAGGGGGAACACCGGGGAGTTGTTTTTT. This codes for CATSRRRGNTGELFF.

In this sample, this clonotype turned up many times. The chain recombines TRBV19 with TRBJ1-1, with TRBD1 matching 9 bases. Trimming cost V 5 bases and J 4 bases; bases outside gene matches: 11. The germline gives CDR1 LNHDA, CDR2 SQIVND (reference sequence). CDR3 length: 16 amino acids. CDR3 in amino acids: CASSGGSGQGITEAFF. CDR3 DNA: TGTGCCAGTAGTGGGGGCTCTGGACAGGGGATCACTGAAGCTTTCTTT.

This clonotype was counted at least ten times. This chain uses TRBV2 with TRBJ1-6; TRBD1 matches 7 bases. The V gene's germline CDR1 is SNHLY and CDR2 FYNNEI. The length of the CDR3 is 13 residues. V shed 9 bases and J 9 bases; nucleotides not matched to a gene: 8. The CDR3 region has the DNA TGTGCCAGTTCAACAGGGGTAGGTTCACCCCTCCACTTT. Encoded protein: CASSTGVGSPLHF.

This clonotype was detected ten times or more. This chain joins TRBV7-2 and TRBJ1-1; possibly TRBD1 for D (6 bases). The CDR3 runs to 15 residues. The germline V gene has CDR1 SGHTA and CDR2 FQGNSA. Trimming removed 6 bases from V and 1 base from J, with 15 bases in between. CDR3 in amino acids: CASRQTTGRNTEAFF. The CDR3 DNA is TGTGCCAGCAGACAAACAACAGGGCGGAACACTGAAGCTTTCTTT.

This clonotype was seen a single time. This CDR3 fails to terminate in the conserved phenylalanine or tryptophan, so it likely reflects a read error. The genes are TRBV7-3 and TRBJ2-5; 9 nucleotides agree with TRBD2. Germline trimming cut 5 bases from V and 2 bases from J; bases unmatched to any gene: 9. This CDR3 region has 16 residues. The V gene's germline CDR1 is SGHTA and CDR2 FQGTGA. The CDR3 region has the DNA TGTGCCAGCAGCCCTAAACTAGCGGGTCTACAAGAGACCCAGTACTCC. Translation: CASSPKLAGLQETQYS.

This clonotype was counted between two and nine times. V gene TRBV7-9 combines with J gene TRBJ1-1; D unclear. Germline V lookup: CDR1 SEHNR, CDR2 FQNEAQ (reference sequence). Trimming took 5 bases from V and 7 from J, leaving 11 bases between them. CDR3 length equals 12 residues. The CDR3 spells CASSLRGGEAFF. In DNA form, the CDR3 reads TGTGCCAGCAGCCTGCGGGGAGGTGAAGCTTTCTTT.